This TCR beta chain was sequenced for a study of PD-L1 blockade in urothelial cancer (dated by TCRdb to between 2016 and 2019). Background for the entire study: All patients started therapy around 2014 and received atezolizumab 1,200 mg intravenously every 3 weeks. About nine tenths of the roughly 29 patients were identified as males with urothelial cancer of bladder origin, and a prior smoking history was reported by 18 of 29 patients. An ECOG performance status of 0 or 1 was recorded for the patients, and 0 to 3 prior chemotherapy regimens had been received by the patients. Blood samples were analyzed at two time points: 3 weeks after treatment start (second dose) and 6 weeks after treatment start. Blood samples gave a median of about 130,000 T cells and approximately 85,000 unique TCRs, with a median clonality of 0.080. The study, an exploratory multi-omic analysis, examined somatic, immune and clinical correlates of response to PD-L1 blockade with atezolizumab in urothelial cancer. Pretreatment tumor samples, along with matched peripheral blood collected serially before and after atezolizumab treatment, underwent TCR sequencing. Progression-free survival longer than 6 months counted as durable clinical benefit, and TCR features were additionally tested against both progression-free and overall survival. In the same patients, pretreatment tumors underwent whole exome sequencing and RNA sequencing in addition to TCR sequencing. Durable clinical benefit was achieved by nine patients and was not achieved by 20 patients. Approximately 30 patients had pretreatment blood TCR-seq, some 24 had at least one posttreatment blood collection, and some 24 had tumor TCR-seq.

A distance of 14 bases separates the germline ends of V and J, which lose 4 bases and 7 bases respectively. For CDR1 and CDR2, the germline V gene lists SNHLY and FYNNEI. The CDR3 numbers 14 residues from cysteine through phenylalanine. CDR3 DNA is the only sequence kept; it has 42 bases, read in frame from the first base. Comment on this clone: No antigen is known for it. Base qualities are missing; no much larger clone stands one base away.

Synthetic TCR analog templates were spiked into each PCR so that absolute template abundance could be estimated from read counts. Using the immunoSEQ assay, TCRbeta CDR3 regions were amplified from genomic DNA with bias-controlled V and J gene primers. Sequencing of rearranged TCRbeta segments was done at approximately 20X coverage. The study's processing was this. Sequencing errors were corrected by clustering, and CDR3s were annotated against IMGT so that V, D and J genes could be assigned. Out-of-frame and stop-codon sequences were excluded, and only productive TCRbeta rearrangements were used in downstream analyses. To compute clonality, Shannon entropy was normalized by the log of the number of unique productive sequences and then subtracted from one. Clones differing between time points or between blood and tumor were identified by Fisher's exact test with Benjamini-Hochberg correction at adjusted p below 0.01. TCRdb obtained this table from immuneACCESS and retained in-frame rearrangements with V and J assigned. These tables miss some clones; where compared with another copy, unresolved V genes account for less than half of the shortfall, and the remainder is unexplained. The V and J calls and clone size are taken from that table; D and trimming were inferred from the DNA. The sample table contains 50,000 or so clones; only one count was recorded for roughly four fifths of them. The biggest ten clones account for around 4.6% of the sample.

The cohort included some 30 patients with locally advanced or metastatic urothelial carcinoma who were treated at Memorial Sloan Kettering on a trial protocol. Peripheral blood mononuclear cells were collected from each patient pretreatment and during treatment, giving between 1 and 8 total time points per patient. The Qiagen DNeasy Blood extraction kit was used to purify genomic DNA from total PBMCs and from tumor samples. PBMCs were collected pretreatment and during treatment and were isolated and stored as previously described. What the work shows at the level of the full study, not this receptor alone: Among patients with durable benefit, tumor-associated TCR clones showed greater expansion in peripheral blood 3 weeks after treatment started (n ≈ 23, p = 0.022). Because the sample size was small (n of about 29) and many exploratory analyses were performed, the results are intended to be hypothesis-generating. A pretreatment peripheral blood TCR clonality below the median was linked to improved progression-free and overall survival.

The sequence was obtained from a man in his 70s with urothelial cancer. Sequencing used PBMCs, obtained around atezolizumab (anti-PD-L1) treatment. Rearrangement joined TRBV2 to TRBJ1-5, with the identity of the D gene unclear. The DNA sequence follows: TGTGCCAGCAGTGCAGGAGGGTCAGGCCAGCCCCAGCATTTT. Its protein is CASSAGGSGQPQHF. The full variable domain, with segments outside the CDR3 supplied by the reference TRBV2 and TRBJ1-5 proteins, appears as EPEVTQTPSHQVTQMGQEVILRCVPISNHLYFYWYRQILGQKVEFLVSFYNNEISEKSEIFDDQFSVERPDGSNFTLKIRSTKLEDSAMYFCASSAGGSGQPQHFGDGTRLSIL.